The present T cell receptor (beta chain) was sequenced within a study of somatic mutations in cytotoxic T cells in rheumatoid arthritis. From germline, CDR1 is SNHLY and CDR2 FYNNEI. The CDR3 extends over 10 amino acids. V gave up 8 bases and J gave up 6 bases, with 7 bases separating them. The repertoire was sequenced with immunoSEQ multiplex PCR; TCRdb's copy has only in-frame clones and lacks some. This table holds about 14,000 clones, roughly 80% found once. This clone was counted only a few times. The chain combines TRBV2 with TRBJ1-1, with D perhaps TRBD1 (5 bases). The sequence came from an adult with rheumatoid arthritis. The sample taken for sequencing was CD8+ T cells sorted from blood. The CDR3 DNA follows: TGTGCCAGCCGGGACCCTGAAGCTTTCTTT. Translation: CASRDPEAFF. Full variable domain (rest looked up from reference TRBV2 and TRBJ1-1): EPEVTQTPSHQVTQMGQEVILRCVPISNHLYFYWYRQILGQKVEFLVSFYNNEISEKSEIFDDQFSVERPDGSNFTLKIRSTKLEDSAMYFCASRDPEAFFGQGTRLTVV.